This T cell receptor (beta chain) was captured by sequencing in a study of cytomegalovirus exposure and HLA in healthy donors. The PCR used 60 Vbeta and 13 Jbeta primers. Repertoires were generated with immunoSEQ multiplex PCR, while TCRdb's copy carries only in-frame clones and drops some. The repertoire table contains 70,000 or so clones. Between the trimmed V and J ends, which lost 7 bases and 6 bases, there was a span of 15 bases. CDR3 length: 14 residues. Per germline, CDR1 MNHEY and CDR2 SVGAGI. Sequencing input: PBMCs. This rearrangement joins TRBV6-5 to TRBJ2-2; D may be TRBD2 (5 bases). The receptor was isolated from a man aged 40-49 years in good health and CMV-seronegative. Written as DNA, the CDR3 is TGTGCCAGCACCCCTAGCCTCAGCGCCGGGGAGCTGTTTTTT. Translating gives CASTPSLSAGELFF.